This T cell receptor beta chain stems from a study of cytomegalovirus exposure and HLA in healthy donors. Across the study: In a later analysis, the roughly 120 validation repertoires were reported to have used the same platform as the roughly 670 first-cohort repertoires.

The CDR3 runs to 14 residues. Germline lookup yields CDR1 LNHDA and CDR2 SQIVND (reference sequence). The J segment lost 2 bases and the V segment lost 6 bases, leaving 2 bases of the junction unmatched. The study, taken as a whole, reports: About 180 TCR beta chains were listed as cytomegalovirus-associated. First-cohort TCR clusters were later found to tend to co-occur in the approximately 120 validation repertoires.

With regard to this clone: Antigen specificity is unknown.

Some clones are missing from TCRdb's copy, which holds only in-frame ones; the method was immunoSEQ multiplex PCR. The sample gives some 84,000 clones, roughly 93% of which show up once; less than 2.5% is in the top ten. The chain links TRBV19 to TRBJ1-5; 9 nucleotides line up with TRBD1. This receptor was taken from a man younger than 45 in good health and CMV-seronegative. The sequenced sample consisted of PBMCs. Here the CDR3 reads CASRGTGRNQPQHF. In DNA, the CDR3 is TGTGCCAGTAGAGGGACAGGGCGCAATCAGCCCCAGCATTTT.